Described below is a single T cell receptor (beta chain) sequence and its context. Generated by immunoSEQ multiplex PCR, the TCRdb table keeps only in-frame clones and is missing some. The sample yields 150,000 or so clones, roughly nine tenths seen once. This sample was included in a study of blood T cell repertoires in COVID-19. This CDR3 region has 14 residues. Germline V gives CDR1 SGHDT, CDR2 YYEEEE. Trimming removed 4 bases from V and 2 bases from J, with 13 bases in between. Recruitment covered 20 to 25 US areas and drew participants whose ages spanned about 18 to 90 years. Material: PBMCs or T cells enriched from blood (not recorded which). The origin of this receptor is a woman aged 40 to 49 who had been exposed to COVID-19. The chain joins TRBV5-6 to TRBJ2-7; the D gene is possibly TRBD1 (6 bases). The CDR3 region is CASSPVGGPYEQYF. CDR3 nucleotide sequence: TGTGCCAGCAGCCCGGTAGGGGGACCCTACGAGCAGTACTTC.